This T cell receptor (beta chain) was sequenced for a study of blood T cell repertoires in COVID-19. Study background: T cells, B-cell-depleted T cells, or PBMCs provided the cDNA or gDNA that served as material.

Germline V CDR1 and CDR2: MNHNS, SASEGT. The CDR3 is made up of 14 amino acids. Trimming took 3 bases from V and 5 from J, leaving 13 bases between them. In the authors' workflow: How many nucleated cells were present was estimated from reference gene primer amplification. Libraries were prepared by immunoSEQ multiplex PCR; TCRdb keeps only in-frame clonotypes and omits some of them. The DNA was the basis for D and trimming; V, J and clone size are from that table. The table shows fewer than 350,000 clones, with around 90% occurring only once. The cohort comprised adults aged about 18 to 89 years residing in under 25 US areas.

This sequence joins TRBV6-1 and TRBJ1-1; D is unresolved. The source is a man in his forties or fifties who had been exposed to COVID-19. Sequences were obtained from PBMCs or T cells enriched from blood (not recorded which). The CDR3 loop reads CASSDSGPQTEAFF. The DNA for the CDR3 is TGTGCCAGCAGTGACAGTGGGCCTCAAACTGAAGCTTTCTTT.